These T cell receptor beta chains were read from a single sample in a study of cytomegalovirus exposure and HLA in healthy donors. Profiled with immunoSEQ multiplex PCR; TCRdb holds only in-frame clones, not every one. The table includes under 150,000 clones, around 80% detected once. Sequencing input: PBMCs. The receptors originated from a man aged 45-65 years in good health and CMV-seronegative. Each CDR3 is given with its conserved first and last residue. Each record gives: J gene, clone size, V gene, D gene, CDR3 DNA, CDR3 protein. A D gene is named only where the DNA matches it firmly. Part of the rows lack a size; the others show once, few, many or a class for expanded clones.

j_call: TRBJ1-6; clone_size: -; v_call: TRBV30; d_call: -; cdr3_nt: TGTGCCTGGAGTGTAGTTCAGGGCAGTAATTCCCCCCTCCACTTT; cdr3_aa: CAWSVVQGSNSPLHF
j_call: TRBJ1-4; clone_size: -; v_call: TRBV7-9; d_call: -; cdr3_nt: TGTGCCAGCAGCCCCCAGGTGATTAATGAAAAACTGTTTTTT; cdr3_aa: CASSPQVINEKLFF
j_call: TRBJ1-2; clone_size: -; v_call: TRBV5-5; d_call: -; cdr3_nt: TGTGCCAGCAGCTTGGAGGCCCTGAGGTATGGCTACACCTTC; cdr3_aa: CASSLEALRYGYTF
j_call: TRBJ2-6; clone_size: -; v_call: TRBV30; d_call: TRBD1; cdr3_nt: TGTGCCTGGAGTTCAAGGACAGGATCCTCTGGGGCCAACGTCCTGACTTTC; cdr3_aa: CAWSSRTGSSGANVLTF
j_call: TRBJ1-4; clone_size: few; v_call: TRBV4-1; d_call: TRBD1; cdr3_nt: TGCGCCAGCAGCAGGGGGCAGGGAAAGGCTGAAAAACTGTTTTTT; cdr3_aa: CASSRGQGKAEKLFF
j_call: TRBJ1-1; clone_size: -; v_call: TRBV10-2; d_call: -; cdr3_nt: TGCGCCAGCAGTGATTCCGCGTGGTTAGCTTTCTTT; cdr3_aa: CASSDSAWLAFF
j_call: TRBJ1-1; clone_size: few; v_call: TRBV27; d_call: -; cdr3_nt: TGTGCCAGCAGTTTGGGCGTGTACACTGAAGCTTTCTTT; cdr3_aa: CASSLGVYTEAFF
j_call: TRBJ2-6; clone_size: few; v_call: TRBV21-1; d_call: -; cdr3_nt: TGTGCCAGCAGGAAGGGGAAAGGGGACTCTGGGGCCAACGTCCTGACTTTC; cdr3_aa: CASRKGKGDSGANVLTF
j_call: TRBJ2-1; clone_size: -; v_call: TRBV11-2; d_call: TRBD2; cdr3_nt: TGTGCCAGCAGCGCTAGATCTCCAGCGGGAACCACCTACAATGAGCAGTTCTTC; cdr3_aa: CASSARSPAGTTYNEQFF
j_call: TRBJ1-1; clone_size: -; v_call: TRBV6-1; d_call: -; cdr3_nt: TGTGCCAGCACCAGCGGGCACACTGAAGCTTTCTTT; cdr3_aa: CASTSGHTEAFF
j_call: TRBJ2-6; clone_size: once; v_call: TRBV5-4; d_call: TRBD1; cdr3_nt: TGTGCCAGCAGCAGAAAAACAGGGGACCCCTTCTCTGGGGCCAACGTCCTGACTTTC; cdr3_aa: CASSRKTGDPFSGANVLTF
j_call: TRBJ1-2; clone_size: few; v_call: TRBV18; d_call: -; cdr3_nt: TGTGCCAGCACCTTAGGAGGGGCGCTGGGCTATGGCTACACCTTC; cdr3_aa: CASTLGGALGYGYTF
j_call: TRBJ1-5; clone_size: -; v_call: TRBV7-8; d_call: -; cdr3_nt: TGTGCCAGCAGCTTAAGCTCGGATCAGCCCCAGCATTTT; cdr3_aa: CASSLSSDQPQHF
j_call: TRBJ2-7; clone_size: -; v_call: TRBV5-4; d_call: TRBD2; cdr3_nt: TGTGCCAGCAGAGGAGCGGGGGATTCCGAGCAGTACTTC; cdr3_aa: CASRGAGDSEQYF
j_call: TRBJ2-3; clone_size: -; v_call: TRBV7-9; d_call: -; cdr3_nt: TGTGCCAGCAGCTTAGGACTAGGGGGGGGTGATACGCAGTATTTT; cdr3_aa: CASSLGLGGGDTQYF
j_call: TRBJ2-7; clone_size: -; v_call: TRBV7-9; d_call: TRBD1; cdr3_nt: TGTGCCAGCAGCTTGGGACAGGGGATTCCCTACGAGCAGTACTTC; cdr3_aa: CASSLGQGIPYEQYF
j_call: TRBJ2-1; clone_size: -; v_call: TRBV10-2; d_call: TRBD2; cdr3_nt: TGCGCCAGCAGTGCGAGTAGCGGGGGGGCCCCCTCCTACAATGAGCAGTTCTTC; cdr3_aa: CASSASSGGAPSYNEQFF
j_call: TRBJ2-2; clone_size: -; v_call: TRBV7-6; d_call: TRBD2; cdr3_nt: TGTGCCAGCGTAGCGGGGGGGCGGTCCACCGGGGAGCTGTTTTTT; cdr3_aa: CASVAGGRSTGELFF
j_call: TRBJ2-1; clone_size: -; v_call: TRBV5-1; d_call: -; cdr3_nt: TGCGCCAGCAGCGAGGTTACCTACAATGAGCAGTTCTTC; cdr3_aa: CASSEVTYNEQFF
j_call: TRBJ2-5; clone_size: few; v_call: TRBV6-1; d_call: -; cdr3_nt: TGTGCCAGCAGTGAAGGGGGGGGGCCCGCCGAGACCCAGTACTTC; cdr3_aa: CASSEGGGPAETQYF
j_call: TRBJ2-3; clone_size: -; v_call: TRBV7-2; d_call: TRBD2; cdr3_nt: TGTGCCAGCAGCCCCGGACTAGCAGGCGATACGCAGTATTTT; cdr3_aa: CASSPGLAGDTQYF
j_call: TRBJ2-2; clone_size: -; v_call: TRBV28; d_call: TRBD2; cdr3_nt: TGTGCCAGCAACTTCGTTGAAGGGACTAGAAGCACCGGGGAGCTGTTTTTT; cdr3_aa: CASNFVEGTRSTGELFF
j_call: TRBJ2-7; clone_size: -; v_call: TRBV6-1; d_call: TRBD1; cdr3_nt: TGTGCCAGCAGTGTATTCGTCGGGACAGTATACGAGCAGTACTTC; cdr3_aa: CASSVFVGTVYEQYF
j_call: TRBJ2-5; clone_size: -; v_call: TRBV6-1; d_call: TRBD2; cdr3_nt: TGTGCCAGCAGTGATCTAAGAGCGGGGGAAGAGACCCAGTACTTC; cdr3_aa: CASSDLRAGEETQYF
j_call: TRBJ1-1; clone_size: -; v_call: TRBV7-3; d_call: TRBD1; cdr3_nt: TGTGCCAGCAGCTTAAACCCTCTCACAGGGGCGGAGGGTACTGAAGCTTTCTTT; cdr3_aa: CASSLNPLTGAEGTEAFF
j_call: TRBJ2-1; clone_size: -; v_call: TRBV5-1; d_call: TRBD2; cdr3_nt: TGCGCCAGCAGCTTTAGCGGGGGGGCGAACAATGAGCAGTTCTTC; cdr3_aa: CASSFSGGANNEQFF
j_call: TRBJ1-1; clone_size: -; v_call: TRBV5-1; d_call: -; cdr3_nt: TGCGCCAGCAGCTTGGAGGGGATTTACACTGAAGCTTTCTTT; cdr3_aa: CASSLEGIYTEAFF
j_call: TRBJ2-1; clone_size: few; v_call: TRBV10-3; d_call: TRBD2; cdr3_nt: TGTGCCATCAGTGGAGATAGCGGGGGGGCAGGGGAGCAGTTCTTC; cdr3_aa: CAISGDSGGAGEQFF
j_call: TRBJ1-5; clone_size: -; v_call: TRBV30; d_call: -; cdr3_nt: TGTGCCTGGAGTAGGGGGGGTGATCAGCCCCAGCATTTT; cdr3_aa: CAWSRGGDQPQHF
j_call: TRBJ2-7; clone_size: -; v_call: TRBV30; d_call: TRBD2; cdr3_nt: TGTGCCACCTCCGTTCTCGGCGGGGGTCCCTACGAGCAGTACTTC; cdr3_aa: CATSVLGGGPYEQYF
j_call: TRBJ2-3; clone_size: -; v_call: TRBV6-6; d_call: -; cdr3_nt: TGTGCCAGCAGTTACTCGCGGGGCACAGATACGCAGTATTTT; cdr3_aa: CASSYSRGTDTQYF
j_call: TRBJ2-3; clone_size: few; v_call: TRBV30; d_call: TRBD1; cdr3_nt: TGTGCCTGGAGTCTTAGGGGGCCGGATACGCAGTATTTT; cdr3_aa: CAWSLRGPDTQYF
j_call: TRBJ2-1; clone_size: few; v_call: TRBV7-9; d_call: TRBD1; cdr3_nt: TGTGCCAGCAGCTTAGAGGCGACAGGGAAAGCAGGTGAGCAGTTCTTC; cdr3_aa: CASSLEATGKAGEQFF
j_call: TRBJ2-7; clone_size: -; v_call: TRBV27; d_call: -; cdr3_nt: TGTGCCAGCAGTTTAAAGCCTGACAGTATCACCTACGAGCAGTACTTC; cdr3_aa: CASSLKPDSITYEQYF
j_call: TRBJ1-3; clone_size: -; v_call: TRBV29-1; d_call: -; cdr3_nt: TGCAGCGGGACCCTGGACAGCCCGGTTGGAAACACCATATATTTT; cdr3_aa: CSGTLDSPVGNTIYF
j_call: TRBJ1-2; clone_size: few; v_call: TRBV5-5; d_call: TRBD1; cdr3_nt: TGTGCCAGCAGCCCGGACAGGGGCTTCTATGGCTACACCTTC; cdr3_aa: CASSPDRGFYGYTF
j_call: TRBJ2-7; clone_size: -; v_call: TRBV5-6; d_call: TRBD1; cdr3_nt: TGTGCCAGCAGCTCGGGACAGACCTACGAGCAGTACTTC; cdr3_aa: CASSSGQTYEQYF
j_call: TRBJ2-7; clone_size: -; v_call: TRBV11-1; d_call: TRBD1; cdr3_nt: TGTGCCAGCAGCGATCCAACAGGGGGCTACGACGAGCAGTACTTC; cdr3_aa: CASSDPTGGYDEQYF
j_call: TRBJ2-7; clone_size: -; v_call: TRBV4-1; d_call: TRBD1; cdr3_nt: TGCGCCAGCAGCCAAGTTCCCGTGACAGGGGGTTTCTCCTACGAGCAGTACTTC; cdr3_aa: CASSQVPVTGGFSYEQYF
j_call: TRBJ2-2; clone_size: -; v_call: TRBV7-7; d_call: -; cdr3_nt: TGTGCTAGCAGCCTCTCCGGGTCCACCACCGGGGAGCTGTTTTTT; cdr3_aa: CASSLSGSTTGELFF
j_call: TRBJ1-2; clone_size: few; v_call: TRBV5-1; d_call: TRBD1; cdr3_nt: TGCGCCAGCAGCTCCGAGCCAACAGGGGCGATGGGCTACACCTTC; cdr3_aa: CASSSEPTGAMGYTF
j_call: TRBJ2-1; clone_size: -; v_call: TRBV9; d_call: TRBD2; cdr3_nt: TGTGCCAGCAGCGTTTCGGGGGGTAGTTCCTACAATGAGCAGTTCTTC; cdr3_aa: CASSVSGGSSYNEQFF
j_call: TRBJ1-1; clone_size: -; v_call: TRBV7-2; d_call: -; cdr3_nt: TGTGCCAGCAGCGGGTTAGGGGCAGCCAACATCCTTGAAGCTTTCTTT; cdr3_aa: CASSGLGAANILEAFF
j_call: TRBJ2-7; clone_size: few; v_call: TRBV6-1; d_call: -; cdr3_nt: TGTGCCAGCAGTGAAGGGTGGACAGTCTACGAGCAGTACTTC; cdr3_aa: CASSEGWTVYEQYF
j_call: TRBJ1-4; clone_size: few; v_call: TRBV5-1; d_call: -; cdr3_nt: TGCGCCAGCAGCACCCTTTACGGTGGGGCAAATGAAAAACTGTTTTTT; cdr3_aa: CASSTLYGGANEKLFF
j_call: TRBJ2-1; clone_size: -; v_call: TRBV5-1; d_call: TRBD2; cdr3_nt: TGCGCCAGCAGCTTGGCTTCTCGGGGGGTTGAGCAGTTCTTC; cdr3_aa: CASSLASRGVEQFF
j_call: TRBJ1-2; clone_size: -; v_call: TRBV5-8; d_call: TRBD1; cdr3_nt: TGTGCCAGCAGCTCGGGACAGGGCATGTACAACTATGGCTACACCTTC; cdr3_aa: CASSSGQGMYNYGYTF
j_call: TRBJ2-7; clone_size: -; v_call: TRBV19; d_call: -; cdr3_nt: TGTGCCAGTAGCTCCCCAGAGACAGTCGACCCCTACGAGCAGTACTTC; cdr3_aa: CASSSPETVDPYEQYF
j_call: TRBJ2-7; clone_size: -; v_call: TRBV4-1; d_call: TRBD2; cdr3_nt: TGCGCCAGCAGCCACCCCACTAGCGGGGGTTACGAGCAGTACTTC; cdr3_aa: CASSHPTSGGYEQYF
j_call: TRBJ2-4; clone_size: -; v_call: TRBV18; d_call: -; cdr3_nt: TGTGCCAGCTCACCACAAGCCATAGCCAAAAACATTCAGTACTTC; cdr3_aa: CASSPQAIAKNIQYF
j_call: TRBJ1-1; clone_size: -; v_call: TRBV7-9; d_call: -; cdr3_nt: TGTGCCAGCAGCTTACCCCGACAGGTTCCTGAAGCTTTCTTT; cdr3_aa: CASSLPRQVPEAFF
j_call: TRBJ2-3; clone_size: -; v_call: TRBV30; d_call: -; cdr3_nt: TGTGCCTGGGATCCTCGGGGAGATACGCAGTATTTT; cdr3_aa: CAWDPRGDTQYF
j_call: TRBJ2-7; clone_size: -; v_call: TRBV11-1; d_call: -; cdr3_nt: TGTGCCAGCAGCTTAGGACTTGAACCCGAGCAGTACTTC; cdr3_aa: CASSLGLEPEQYF
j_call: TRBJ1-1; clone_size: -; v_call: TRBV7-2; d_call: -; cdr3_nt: TGTGCCAGCAGCCCCTCGATAGAGGCCGAAGCTTTCTTT; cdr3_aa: CASSPSIEAEAFF
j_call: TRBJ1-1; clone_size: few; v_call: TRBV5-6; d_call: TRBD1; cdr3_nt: TGTGCCAGCAGCGTTACGACAGGGGGCGGAGTGCACACTGAAGCTTTCTTT; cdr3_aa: CASSVTTGGGVHTEAFF